The next 30 T cell receptor beta chains were all read from a single sample in a study of blood T cell repertoires in COVID-19. Produced via immunoSEQ multiplex PCR; TCRdb's table is partial and in-frame only. The table records about 68,000 clones, about 83% of them present only once. Sequencing was done on a sample of peripheral blood. Receptors were obtained from a human donor in a cohort sampled during active COVID-19.

This chain joins TRBV19 and TRBJ1-4; 7 bases map to TRBD1. Germline V gives CDR1 LNHDA, CDR2 SQIVND (reference sequence). Losses at the gene ends were 5 bases for V and 5 bases for J; bases not matched to a gene: 5. The CDR3 is made up of 14 amino acids. CDR3 in DNA: TGTGCCAGTAGTGCATCGGGACAGAATGAAAAACTGTTTTTT. This gives the protein CASSASGQNEKLFF.

This clone has only a few counts. The chain couples TRBV24-1 to TRBJ2-7, with D tentatively TRBD2 (6 bases). CDR3 length: 16 residues. V was cut by 8 bases and J by 2 bases, with 21 bases left in between. Germline-derived CDR1 and CDR2 are KGHDR and SFDVKD. CDR3: CATIRSYRDSPYEQYF. CDR3 DNA: TGTGCCACCATTCGATCATACCGGGACTCCCCCTACGAGCAGTACTTC.

The chain couples TRBV30 to TRBJ2-7, with 7 nucleotides matching TRBD1. This CDR3 comprises 13 residues. CDR1 and CDR2 from the germline V gene are GTSNPN and SVGIG (reference sequence). V dropped 4 bases and J dropped 5; count of bases not matched to a gene: 8. The CDR3 DNA is TGTGCCTGGACCCGGGACAGAGTCAACGAGCAGTACTTC. Protein: CAWTRDRVNEQYF.

The V and J genes are TRBV4-3 and TRBJ2-1; no firm D call. In germline, CDR1 is LGHNA, CDR2 YSLEER. Deletions cut 1 base from V and 6 bases from J, with 16 bases between. The CDR3 is 16 amino acids. The CDR3 DNA follows: TGCGCCAGCAGCCAAGTGGAAGAGGTTAGGAGCAATGAGCAGTTCTTC. Translation gives CASSQVEEVRSNEQFF.

As DNA, the CDR3 is TGTGCCAGCAGCCAGGGGGCAGGGGAGCAGTACTTC. This sequence encodes CASSQGAGEQYF. The chain uses TRBV3-1 (or the pseudogene TRBV3-2) and TRBJ2-7, with D perhaps matching TRBD1 (6 bases). The V end lost 3 bases, the J end lost 7 bases, and 10 bases lay between the germline ends. The CDR3 has 12 residues. Germline assignment: CDR1 LGHDT and CDR2 YNNKEL (reference sequence).

This chain uses TRBV2 with TRBJ2-2, with 10 bases identical to TRBD2. This CDR3 has 15 amino acids. Germline loops: CDR1 SNHLY, CDR2 FYNNEI. The J segment lost 6 bases and the V segment lost 3 bases, leaving 4 bases of the junction unmatched. This chain's CDR3 is CASSEASGSAGELFF. The CDR3 DNA reads as TGTGCCAGCAGTGAGGCTAGCGGGAGCGCCGGGGAGCTGTTTTTT.

The chain is built from TRBV11-2 and TRBJ2-1, with 12 positions matching TRBD2. There are 15 residues in the CDR3. Germline CDR1 and CDR2: SGHAT and FQNNGV. V lost 3 bases to trimming and J lost 5 bases; unmatched junction nucleotides: 2. CDR3 nucleotides: TGTGCCAGCAGCTTTAGGACTAGCGGGAACAATGAGCAGTTCTTC. Its translation is CASSFRTSGNNEQFF.

The genes are TRBV5-4 and TRBJ2-7; possibly TRBD2 for D (5 bases). V was shortened by 4 bases and J by 6 bases, with 17 bases between the two germline ends. Germline V gives CDR1 SGHNT, CDR2 YYREEE (reference sequence). The CDR3 consists of 14 residues. CDR3 amino acids: CASSPGEGGTEQYF. CDR3 nucleotide sequence: TGTGCCAGCAGCCCTGGTGAGGGTGGCACCGAGCAGTACTTC.

This chain connects TRBV3-1 (or the pseudogene TRBV3-2) to TRBJ1-3; tentatively, D is TRBD1 (5 bases). Between the trimmed V and J ends, which lost 0 bases and 0 bases, there was a span of 12 bases. The CDR3 is made up of 17 amino acids. The germline V gene has CDR1 LGHDT and CDR2 YNNKEL (reference sequence). CDR3 sequence: CASSQDLGGNSGNTIYF. CDR3 nucleotides: TGTGCCAGCAGCCAAGATTTGGGGGGTAACTCTGGAAACACCATATATTTT.

This chain joins TRBV6-6 and TRBJ2-7; TRBD2 aligns across 7 bases. Unmatched junction bases numbered 5, after V lost 5 bases and J lost 4 bases. The CDR3 has 13 amino acids. Germline assignment: CDR1 MNHNY and CDR2 SVGAGI (reference sequence). The CDR3: CASSQLAAYEQYF. In DNA form, the CDR3 reads TGTGCCAGCAGTCAGCTAGCGGCTTACGAGCAGTACTTC.

The rearrangement links TRBV28 to TRBJ1-2; 7 bases are a match to TRBD1. The CDR3 loop spans 15 amino acids. In germline, CDR1 is MDHEN, CDR2 SYDVKM. The J segment lost 3 bases and the V segment lost 4 bases, leaving 8 bases of the junction unmatched. The CDR3 bases are TGTGCCAGCAGTTCCCCCAACAGGGGTTACTATGGCTACACCTTC. Protein sequence: CASSSPNRGYYGYTF.

The table lists this clone with a few counts. V and J are TRBV28 and TRBJ1-5; possibly TRBD1 for D (5 bases). The length of the CDR3 is 13 residues. The ends were cut back, 6 bases at V and 7 bases at J, with 13 bases in the middle. Looked up from germline, CDR1 is MDHEN and CDR2 is SYDVKM. Here the CDR3 reads CASRRQRDQPQHF. The CDR3 DNA follows: TGTGCCAGCAGACGACAGCGTGACCAGCCCCAGCATTTT.

The chain uses TRBV27 and TRBJ2-2; weak D call: TRBD2 (5 bases). In germline, CDR1 is MNHEY, CDR2 SMNVEV (reference sequence). V lost 2 bases and J lost 4, with 14 bases in between. CDR3 size: 16 residues. In DNA form, the CDR3 reads TGTGCCAGCAGTTTAGAGCGGCGAACCCCCACCGGGGAGCTGTTTTTT. It is translated as CASSLERRTPTGELFF.

This chain links TRBV6-2 or TRBV6-3 with TRBJ2-5; D is undetermined. This CDR3 has 12 residues. The germline V gene has CDR1 MNHEY and CDR2 SVGEGT. The ends were cut back, 0 bases at V and 7 bases at J, with 6 bases in the middle. Here the CDR3 reads CASSYSRGTQYF. CDR3 bases: TGTGCCAGCAGTTACTCGAGAGGGACCCAGTACTTC.

This rearrangement joins TRBV7-2 to TRBJ1-2; D is uncertain. The CDR3 contains 13 residues. The V and J ends lost 4 bases and 3 bases respectively, with 9 bases between them. Germline V gene sequence: CDR1 SGHTA, CDR2 FQGNSA. The CDR3 here is CASSWRADYGYTF. In DNA form, the CDR3 reads TGTGCCAGCAGCTGGAGGGCTGACTATGGCTACACCTTC. Full variable domain (rest looked up from reference TRBV7-2 and TRBJ1-2): GAGVSQSPSNKVTEKGKDVELRCDPISGHTALYWYRQSLGQGLEFLIYFQGNSAPDKSGLPSDRFSAERTGGSVSTLTIQRTQQEDSAVYLCASSWRADYGYTFGSGTRLTVV.

The chain recombines TRBV23-1 with TRBJ2-3; TRBD1 matches at 7 bases. TRBV23-1 carries the ORF label, with uncertain function. This CDR3 is built from 17 residues. The J segment lost 2 bases and the V segment lost 1 base, leaving 9 bases of the junction unmatched. CDR3 DNA sequence: TGCGCCAGCAGTCAATATTTACGGGACAGACTCACAGATACGCAGTATTTT. Amino acids: CASSQYLRDRLTDTQYF.

On this clone itself: A read error may produce the germline difference seen at one junction end. CDR3 residues: CASSLAGVETQYF. The CDR3 coding sequence is TGTGCCAGCAGCCTAGCGGGAGTCGAGACCCAGTACTTC. The V gene is TRBV7-9, the J gene TRBJ2-5, with TRBD2 matching 10 bases. The CDR3 extends over 13 amino acids. Germline-derived CDR1 and CDR2 are SEHNR and FQNEAQ (reference sequence).

The chain uses TRBV6-5 and TRBJ1-5, with D possibly matching TRBD1 (6 bases). Trimming took off 6 bases at V and 6 bases at J, with 15 bases between the two ends. The CDR3 runs 14 residues. CDR1 and CDR2 (germline): MNHEY, SVGAGI. The chain's CDR3 is CASRYSGAGQPQHF. The DNA of the CDR3 is TGTGCCAGCAGGTATTCAGGGGCGGGTCAGCCCCAGCATTTT.

The chain employs TRBV27 and TRBJ2-3; TRBD2 agrees at 9 bases. This CDR3 has 15 residues. The V gene's germline CDR1 is MNHEY and CDR2 SMNVEV (reference sequence). The junction had 12 bases not matched to a gene; V was cut back by 8 bases and J by 6 bases. The CDR3 DNA sequence: TGTGCCAGCGGCTTAGCGGGGGCCACCACCGATACGCAGTATTTT. Protein: CASGLAGATTDTQYF.

The chain is built from TRBV10-3 and TRBJ1-2; 8 nucleotides align to TRBD1. This CDR3 spans 12 amino acids. V shed 6 bases and J 8 bases; nucleotides not matched to a gene: 5. CDR1 and CDR2 from the germline V gene are ENHRY and SYGVKD. The CDR3 protein is CAIREDRAGYTF. The CDR3 nucleotides are TGTGCCATCAGGGAGGACAGGGCAGGCTACACCTTC.

The chain employs TRBV5-1 and TRBJ2-3; D is possibly TRBD2 (7 bases). The germline gives CDR1 SGHRS, CDR2 YFSETQ. Trimming removed 4 bases at V and 4 bases at J, with 13 bases between. This CDR3 is 14 amino acids long. CDR3 sequence reads: CASSRGGGPDTQYF. CDR3 in DNA: TGCGCCAGCAGCCGTGGCGGGGGCCCAGATACGCAGTATTTT.

The chain recombines TRBV11-2 with TRBJ2-2; possible D gene TRBD2, 5 bases. The CDR3 consists of 15 residues. Between the trimmed V and J ends, which lost 6 bases and 5 bases, there was a span of 16 bases. Germline lookup yields CDR1 SGHAT and CDR2 FQNNGV. The CDR3 coding sequence is TGTGCCAGCAGTCATGGTTACGGGAAGACCGGGGAGCTGTTTTTT. It encodes CASSHGYGKTGELFF. The full variable domain, completed using reference TRBV11-2 and TRBJ2-2, is EAGVAQSPRYKIIEKRQSVAFWCNPISGHATLYWYQQILGQGPKLLIQFQNNGVVDDSQLPKDRFSAERLKGVDSTLKIQPAKLEDSAVYLCASSHGYGKTGELFFGEGSRLTVL.

The chain combines TRBV29-1 with TRBJ2-7, with 9 bases lining up with TRBD1. The CDR3 has 13 amino acids. CDR1 and CDR2 (germline): SQVTM, ANQGSEA. The ends lost 2 bases at V and 4 bases at J; junction bases unmatched: 3. CDR3 DNA sequence: TGCAGCGTTGAACTACAGGGGGCATACGAGCAGTACTTC. It translates to CSVELQGAYEQYF.

The rearrangement uses TRBV28 and TRBJ2-5, with D tentatively TRBD1 (5 bases). This CDR3 comprises 15 residues. The V end was cut by 5 bases, the J end by 1 base, with 14 bases between. Germline V gives CDR1 MDHEN, CDR2 SYDVKM. This CDR3 reads CASSDTGALQETQYF. In DNA, the CDR3 is TGTGCCAGCAGTGATACAGGAGCCCTCCAAGAGACCCAGTACTTC.

V usage is TRBV5-1 and J usage is TRBJ2-5; the match to TRBD2 covers 9 bases. The ends lost 0 bases at V and 1 base at J; junction bases unmatched: 1. The CDR3 is 15 amino acids. Looked up from germline, CDR1 is SGHRS and CDR2 is YFSETQ. This CDR3 is CASSLGSGSQETQYF. CDR3 nucleotide sequence: TGCGCCAGCAGCTTGGGTAGCGGGAGCCAAGAGACCCAGTACTTC. Full variable domain (rest looked up from reference TRBV5-1 and TRBJ2-5): KAGVTQTPRYLIKTRGQQVTLSCSPISGHRSVSWYQQTPGQGLQFLFEYFSETQRNKGNFPGRFSGRQFSNSRSEMNVSTLELGDSALYLCASSLGSGSQETQYFGPGTRLLVL.

This chain connects TRBV15 to TRBJ2-5; 16 positions match TRBD2. CDR1 and CDR2 from the germline V gene are LNHNV and YYDKDF (reference sequence). With V trimmed by 2 bases and J by 3 bases, 3 bases remained unmatched. This CDR3 contains 17 residues. CDR3 loop: CATSRSGTSGGEETQYF. Here the CDR3 DNA reads TGTGCCACCAGCAGATCAGGGACTAGCGGGGGGGAAGAGACCCAGTACTTC.

The chain recombines TRBV14 with TRBJ2-7, with 7 bases that match TRBD2. Germline trimming cut 4 bases from V and 2 bases from J; bases unmatched to any gene: 5. This CDR3 region has 14 residues. CDR1 is SGHDN, CDR2 FVKESK, per germline. The CDR3 spells CASSRDYGPYEQYF. CDR3 sequence (DNA): TGTGCCAGCAGCCGGGACTACGGCCCCTACGAGCAGTACTTC.

A note on this clone: The junction departs from the called germline gene at one end, perhaps through a read error. The chain employs TRBV5-4 and TRBJ2-3; 7 bases map to TRBD2. Germline lookup yields CDR1 SGHNT and CDR2 YYREEE (reference sequence). The CDR3 covers 15 residues. Here the CDR3 reads CANSLDGRYTDTQYF. In nucleotides, the CDR3 is TGTGCCAACAGCTTGGACGGGAGGTACACAGATACGCAGTATTTT.

This rearrangement joins TRBV10-3 to TRBJ2-7; the D gene is possibly TRBD1 (6 bases). The CDR3 is 14 residues long. CDR1 and CDR2 (germline): ENHRY, SYGVKD. Trimming shortened V by 4 bases and J by 1 base, and 11 bases separated the two germline ends. The CDR3 here is CAISGAGTSYEQYF. DNA for the CDR3: TGTGCCATCAGTGGAGCTGGGACATCCTACGAGCAGTACTTC.

The chain uses TRBV14 and TRBJ2-1, with D perhaps TRBD2 (5 bases). The length of the CDR3 is 13 residues. The germline V gene has CDR1 SGHDN and CDR2 FVKESK. V was pared by 5 bases and J by 8 bases, with 13 bases between. The CDR3 spells CASSSLALDEQFF. CDR3 DNA sequence: TGTGCCAGCAGCTCCCTAGCCCTCGATGAGCAGTTCTTC.